A single sample gave rise to the 25 T cell receptor beta chains below, sequenced in a study of blood T cell repertoires in COVID-19. Repertoires were generated with immunoSEQ multiplex PCR, while TCRdb's copy carries only in-frame clones and drops some. The repertoire holds about 390,000 clones, with about 86% as singletons. The sequenced material came from PBMCs or T cells enriched from blood (not recorded which). All receptors come from a woman aged 50 to 60 who had recovered from COVID-19.

The rearrangement links TRBV20-1 to TRBJ1-5; 7 positions agree with TRBD1. V lost 3 bases and J lost 3; bases outside the gene matches: 5. This CDR3 has 14 amino acids. Germline V lookup: CDR1 DFQATT, CDR2 SNEGSKA (reference sequence). CDR3 sequence: CSASQGDYNQPQHF. The CDR3 DNA sequence: TGCAGTGCTAGTCAGGGGGATTACAATCAGCCCCAGCATTTT.

This clone was seen only once. The rearrangement uses TRBV6-4 and TRBJ1-1; D is perhaps TRBD1 (5 bases). Germline V gives CDR1 MRHNA, CDR2 SNTAGT. The CDR3 has 13 amino acids. Trimming took off 5 bases at V and 5 bases at J, with 12 bases between the two ends. The chain's CDR3 is CASSPRGGTEAFF. The CDR3 DNA follows: TGTGCCAGCAGTCCAAGGGGAGGTACTGAAGCTTTCTTT.

This clone was observed a single time. One end of the junction varies from germline; a read error may be responsible. The J gene is TRBJ2-5, the V gene TRBV30; D is perhaps TRBD1 (7 bases). CDR1 and CDR2 from the germline V gene are GTSNPN and SVGIG (reference sequence). The CDR3 has 13 amino acids. CDR3 loop: CAWTIPGGGGLNF. CDR3 bases: TGTGCCTGGACTATCCCAGGGGGAGGTGGATTAAACTTC.

V is TRBV19 and J is TRBJ2-5; 8 bases are shared with TRBD1. In germline, CDR1 is LNHDA, CDR2 SQIVND (reference sequence). J gave up 5 bases and V 4 bases, and 12 bases lay outside the gene matches. The CDR3 length is 16 residues. In DNA form, the CDR3 reads TGTGCCAGTAGTAACCACAGGGGGACGCCGTGGGAGACCCAGTACTTC. The encoded protein is CASSNHRGTPWETQYF. Full variable domain (rest looked up from reference TRBV19 and TRBJ2-5): DGGITQSPKYLFRKEGQNVTLSCEQNLNHDAMYWYRQDPGQGLRLIYYSQIVNDFQKGDIAEGYSVSREKKESFPLTVTSAQKNPTAFYLCASSNHRGTPWETQYFGPGTRLLVL.

The gene calls are TRBV5-1 and TRBJ1-1; 7 bases map to TRBD1. Germline V gene data show CDR1 as SGHRS and CDR2 as YFSETQ. The CDR3 has 15 residues. J was trimmed by 4 bases and V by 1 base; bases with no gene match: 7. CDR3 in amino acids: CASSLKGGAGTEAFF. For the CDR3, the DNA is TGCGCCAGCAGCTTGAAAGGGGGCGCGGGCACTGAAGCTTTCTTT.

This chain uses TRBV5-4 with TRBJ2-2, with TRBD2 as a possible D gene (7 bases). The CDR3 length is 15 residues. CDR1 is SGHNT, CDR2 YYREEE, per germline (reference sequence). The V end was cut by 3 bases, the J end by 7 bases, with 16 bases between. CDR3 loop: CASSSGRGANGELFF. DNA for the CDR3: TGTGCCAGCAGCTCTGGTCGGGGGGCGAACGGGGAGCTGTTTTTT.

V usage is TRBV24-1 and J usage is TRBJ2-3, with TRBD2 identical over 9 bases. J lost 6 bases, V lost 5 bases, and 11 bases had no gene match. This CDR3 is built from 16 residues. CDR1 KGHDR and CDR2 SFDVKD come from the germline V gene. DNA of the CDR3: TGTGCCACCAGTGCCATAGCGGGGGCTCCTTTGGATACGCAGTATTTT. This sequence encodes CATSAIAGAPLDTQYF.

The V and J genes are TRBV6-5 and TRBJ1-1; D uncertain. The germline V gene encodes CDR1 MNHEY and CDR2 SVGAGI. CDR3 size: 15 residues. V was cut by 6 bases and J by 1 base, with 15 bases left in between. CDR3 in amino acids: CASRAEEGWNTEAFF. In DNA form, the CDR3 reads TGTGCCAGCAGGGCTGAGGAGGGCTGGAACACTGAAGCTTTCTTT.

This CDR3 reads CATSTGGQIYNEQFF. The CDR3 DNA reads TGTGCCACCAGCACCGGAGGACAGATATACAATGAGCAGTTCTTC. This chain connects TRBV15 to TRBJ2-1; maybe TRBD1 (6 bases). The V gene's germline CDR1 is LNHNV and CDR2 YYDKDF (reference sequence). With 4 bases removed from V and 4 bases from J, the gap between germline ends came to 14 bases. The length of the CDR3 is 15 residues.

This clone was seen a single time. The V gene is TRBV19, the J gene TRBJ1-5; weak D call: TRBD1 (5 bases). V lost 3 bases and J 2 bases, leaving 11 bases between the germline ends. CDR1 is LNHDA, CDR2 SQIVND, per germline (reference sequence). The CDR3 has 15 residues. The CDR3, as DNA: TGTGCCAGTAGTATCCCACAGGTCGGCAATCAGCCCCAGCATTTT. Its protein product is CASSIPQVGNQPQHF.

The V call is TRBV9, the J call TRBJ2-3, with 8 positions matching TRBD1. The CDR3 is 15 residues long. Germline V gene lookup returns CDR1 SGDLS and CDR2 YYNGEE. The trim removed 3 bases at V and 1 base at J, leaving 4 bases unmatched. The CDR3: CASSATGEGTDTQYF. In DNA, the CDR3 is TGTGCCAGCAGCGCGACAGGGGAGGGCACAGATACGCAGTATTTT.

This chain joins TRBV2 and TRBJ1-3, with TRBD1 as a possible D gene (6 bases). This CDR3 is 15 amino acids long. CDR1 is SNHLY, CDR2 FYNNEI, per germline. Trimming cost V 8 bases and J 1 base, with 15 bases left between them. Here the CDR3 reads CASLAGQISGNTIYF. The CDR3 DNA sequence: TGTGCCAGCTTGGCAGGACAGATTTCTGGAAACACCATATATTTT. The whole variable domain, filled in from reference TRBV2 and TRBJ1-3, reads EPEVTQTPSHQVTQMGQEVILRCVPISNHLYFYWYRQILGQKVEFLVSFYNNEISEKSEIFDDQFSVERPDGSNFTLKIRSTKLEDSAMYFCASLAGQISGNTIYFGEGSWLTVV.

The chain employs TRBV28 and TRBJ2-1; 8 nucleotides line up with TRBD2. J was trimmed by 6 bases and V by 4 bases; bases with no gene match: 11. The CDR3 contains 16 residues. Per the germline V gene, CDR1 is MDHEN and CDR2 is SYDVKM. CDR3 region: CASSSPSGAGVNEQFF. As DNA, the CDR3 is TGTGCCAGCAGTTCCCCCTCTGGAGCGGGGGTCAATGAGCAGTTCTTC.

This sequence joins TRBV5-8 and TRBJ1-2; the D gene is possibly TRBD1 (5 bases). Germline CDR1 SGHTS, CDR2 YDEGEE. V dropped 6 bases and J dropped 4 bases, with 16 bases sitting between them. CDR3 length equals 14 residues. The CDR3 here is CASTLGGSTYGYTF. Written as DNA, the CDR3 is TGTGCCAGCACCCTGGGGGGGTCCACCTATGGCTACACCTTC.

The J gene is TRBJ2-1, the V gene TRBV6-5, with 13 bases identical to TRBD2. Per the germline V gene, CDR1 is MNHEY and CDR2 is SVGAGI. The CDR3 length is 15 residues. The V segment lost 7 bases and the J segment 9 bases; nucleotides outside the gene matches: 9. The CDR3 protein is CASTALAGGLVEQFF. The CDR3 nucleotides are TGTGCCAGCACCGCACTAGCGGGGGGGCTTGTTGAGCAGTTCTTC.

To note about this clone: Germline is not matched at one junction end, which may reflect a read error. The chain couples TRBV2 to TRBJ1-2; D is ambiguous. Germline V lookup: CDR1 SNHLY, CDR2 FYNNEI. CDR3 length equals 13 residues. CDR3 amino acids: CASTEWANYGYTF. The DNA for the CDR3 is TGTGCCAGCACTGAATGGGCGAACTATGGCTACACCTTC. The full variable domain, its missing parts supplied by reference TRBV2 and TRBJ1-2, is EPEVTQTPSHQVTQMGQEVILRCVPISNHLYFYWYRQILGQKVEFLVSFYNNEISEKSEIFDDQFSVERPDGSNFTLKIRSTKLEDSAMYFCASTEWANYGYTFGSGTRLTVV.

The chain recombines TRBV12-5 with TRBJ1-4; tentative D call: TRBD1 (5 bases). V shed 7 bases and J shed 8 bases, with 17 bases lying between them. Germline V gene data show CDR1 as LGHNT and CDR2 as FRNRAP. The length of the CDR3 is 14 residues. Written as DNA, the CDR3 is TGTGCTAGTGCCCGAGGGGAGGTCGGGGAAAAACTGTTTTTT. As protein: CASARGEVGEKLFF.

The chain uses TRBV5-1 and TRBJ2-2; no definite D call. Trimming cost V 0 bases and J 7 bases, with 16 bases left between them. The CDR3 spans 16 residues. Germline values: CDR1 SGHRS, CDR2 YFSETQ. The CDR3 here is CASSLAMLSIYGELFF. CDR3 nucleotides: TGCGCCAGCAGCTTGGCCATGTTGAGTATTTACGGGGAGCTGTTTTTT.

V usage is TRBV2 and J usage is TRBJ2-7; D perhaps matches TRBD2 (5 bases). The CDR3 consists of 14 residues. Germline loops: CDR1 SNHLY, CDR2 FYNNEI. Deletions cut 8 bases from V and 2 bases from J, with 16 bases between. As DNA, the CDR3 is TGTGCCAGCGCGGCCGGACGGGAAGCCTACGAGCAGTACTTC. It specifies CASAAGREAYEQYF.

This clone was detected once. J is TRBJ1-3 and V is TRBV6-5; D gene uncertain. V lost 5 bases to trimming and J lost 4 bases, with 12 bases between them. The CDR3 length is 14 residues. The V gene's germline CDR1 is MNHEY and CDR2 SVGAGI. CDR3 amino acids: CASSPSQEGNTIYF. The CDR3 DNA sequence: TGTGCCAGCAGTCCCTCCCAAGAGGGAAACACCATATATTTT.

A word on this clone: One junction end disagrees with the germline gene, perhaps due to a read error. The chain couples TRBV2 to TRBJ1-5, with 10 bases fitting TRBD1. CDR1 is SNHLY and CDR2 is FYNNEI in the germline V gene. The CDR3 spans 14 residues. The CDR3 reads CGSREDRGGQPQHF. As DNA, the CDR3 is TGCGGCAGCAGGGAGGACAGGGGGGGCCAGCCCCAGCATTTT.

V is TRBV3-1 (or the pseudogene TRBV3-2) and J is TRBJ2-2; 8 bases are shared with TRBD2. The germline gives CDR1 LGHDT, CDR2 YNNKEL (reference sequence). The trim removed 4 bases at V and 4 bases at J, leaving 8 bases unmatched. The CDR3 is made up of 16 amino acids. The CDR3, as DNA: TGTGCCAGCAGCCGACTCGGTAGCGGGGTCACCGGGGAGCTGTTTTTT. As protein: CASSRLGSGVTGELFF.

This sequence joins TRBV4-1 and TRBJ1-2; D is uncertain. With 1 base removed from V and 1 base from J, the gap between germline ends came to 16 bases. Germline CDR1 MGHRA, CDR2 YSYEKL. The CDR3 sequence is 17 residues long. The CDR3 protein is CASSQGMRGRGNYGYTF. CDR3 sequence (DNA): TGCGCCAGCAGCCAAGGGATGAGAGGACGGGGTAACTATGGCTACACCTTC.

The rearrangement links TRBV7-2 to TRBJ1-1; a possible D gene is TRBD1 (5 bases). The CDR3 runs to 15 residues. Germline V lookup: CDR1 SGHTA, CDR2 FQGNSA. Between the trimmed V and J ends, which lost 5 bases and 5 bases, there was a span of 18 bases. The CDR3 sequence: CASSPGGGYGTEAFF. CDR3 nucleotides: TGTGCCAGCAGCCCGGGCGGGGGTTATGGGACTGAAGCTTTCTTT.

The genes are TRBV27 and TRBJ1-6; 11 bases map to TRBD1. The CDR3 length is 14 residues. V was clipped by 6 bases and J by 9 bases; unmatched bases: 4. CDR1 and CDR2 from the germline V gene are MNHEY and SMNVEV (reference sequence). CDR3 sequence: CASRIGTGGSPLHF. CDR3 in DNA: TGTGCCAGCAGGATCGGGACAGGGGGTTCACCCCTCCACTTT.